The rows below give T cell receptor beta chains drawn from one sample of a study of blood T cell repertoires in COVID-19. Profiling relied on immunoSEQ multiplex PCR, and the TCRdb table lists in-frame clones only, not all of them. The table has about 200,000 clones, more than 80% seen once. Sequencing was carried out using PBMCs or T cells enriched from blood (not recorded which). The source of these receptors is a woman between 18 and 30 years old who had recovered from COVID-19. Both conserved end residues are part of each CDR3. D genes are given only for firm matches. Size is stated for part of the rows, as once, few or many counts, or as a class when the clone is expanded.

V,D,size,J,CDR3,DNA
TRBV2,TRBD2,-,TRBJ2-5,CASSEVLGTSMETQYF,TGTGCCAGCAGTGAAGTTTTAGGGACTAGCATGGAGACCCAGTACTTC
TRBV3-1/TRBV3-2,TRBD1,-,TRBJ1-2,CASSQDGQGRYGYTF,TGTGCCAGCAGCCAGGACGGACAGGGGAGGTATGGCTACACCTTC
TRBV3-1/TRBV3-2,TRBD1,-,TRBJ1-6,CASSQDRVTHF,TGTGCCAGCAGCCAGGACAGGGTGACCCACTTT
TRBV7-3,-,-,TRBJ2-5,CASSSLGTQQETQYF,TGTGCCAGCAGCTCCCTGGGGACTCAACAAGAGACCCAGTACTTC
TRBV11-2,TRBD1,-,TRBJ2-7,CASSIDTGTGAYEQYF,TGTGCCAGCAGCATCGACACCGGGACAGGGGCCTACGAGCAGTACTTC
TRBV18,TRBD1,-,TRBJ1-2,CASSGQEYGYTF,TGTGCCAGCTCCGGACAGGAATATGGCTACACCTTC
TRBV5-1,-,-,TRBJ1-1,CASSLLSDSNTEAFF,TGCGCCAGCAGCTTGTTGTCAGACTCCAACACTGAAGCTTTCTTT
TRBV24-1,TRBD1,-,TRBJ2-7,CATSGQAQSSYEQYF,TGTGCCACCAGCGGACAGGCTCAAAGCTCCTACGAGCAGTACTTC
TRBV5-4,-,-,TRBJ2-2,CASSLADRYTGELFF,TGTGCCAGCAGCTTGGCTGACAGATACACCGGGGAGCTGTTTTTT
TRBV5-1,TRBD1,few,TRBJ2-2,CASSFRDSGTGGTGELFF,TGCGCCAGCAGCTTCCGAGATTCCGGGACAGGGGGGACCGGGGAGCTGTTTTTT
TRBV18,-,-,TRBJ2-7,CASSPPGSASYEQYF,TGTGCCAGCTCACCCCCAGGCAGTGCTTCCTACGAGCAGTACTTC
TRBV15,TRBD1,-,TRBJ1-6,CATSREQGDSPLHF,TGTGCCACCAGCAGAGAGCAGGGGGACTCACCCCTCCACTTT
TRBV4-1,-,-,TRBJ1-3,CASSQDGESAGNTIYF,TGCGCCAGCAGCCAAGATGGGGAGAGTGCTGGAAACACCATATATTTT
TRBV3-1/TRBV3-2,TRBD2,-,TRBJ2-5,CASSQDFSGGAVETQYF,TGTGCCAGCAGCCAAGACTTTAGCGGGGGGGCCGTTGAGACCCAGTACTTC
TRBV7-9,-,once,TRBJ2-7,CASSPTPRAYEQYF,TGTGCCAGCAGCCCAACCCCACGGGCCTACGAGCAGTACTTC
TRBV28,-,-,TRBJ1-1,CASSRPTGWAEAFF,TGTGCCAGCAGTCGTCCAACAGGGTGGGCTGAAGCTTTCTTT
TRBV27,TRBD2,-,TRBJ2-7,CASSSSTSGEDEQYF,TGTGCCAGCAGTTCCTCGACTAGCGGGGAGGACGAGCAGTACTTC
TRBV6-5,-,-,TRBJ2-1,CASRLSAAYNEQFF,TGTGCCAGCAGGCTGTCCGCAGCCTACAATGAGCAGTTCTTC
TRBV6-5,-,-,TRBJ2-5,CASTPPGETQYF,TGTGCCAGCACGCCACCGGGGGAGACCCAGTACTTC
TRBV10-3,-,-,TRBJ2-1,CAISVIEHMVDEQFF,TGTGCCATCAGTGTTATTGAACATATGGTGGATGAGCAGTTCTTC
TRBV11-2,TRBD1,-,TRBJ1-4,CASTRGGRKATNEKLFF,TGTGCCAGCACGCGAGGGGGCCGAAAAGCAACTAATGAAAAACTGTTTTTT
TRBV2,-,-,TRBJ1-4,CASTGSTNEKLFF,TGTGCCAGCACGGGGTCAACTAATGAAAAACTGTTTTTT
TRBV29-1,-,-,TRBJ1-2,CSAAWGSGYGYTF,TGCAGCGCTGCCTGGGGTTCGGGATATGGCTACACCTTC
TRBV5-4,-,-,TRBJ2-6,CASSPEVGFSGANVLTF,TGTGCCAGCAGCCCGGAGGTGGGATTCTCTGGGGCCAACGTCCTGACTTTC
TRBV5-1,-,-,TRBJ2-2,CASSSPSLGTGELFF,TGCGCCAGCAGCTCGCCCTCGCTCGGCACCGGGGAGCTGTTTTTT
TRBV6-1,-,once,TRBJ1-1,CASSERSRTEAFF,TGTGCCAGCAGTGAAAGGAGTCGCACTGAAGCTTTCTTT
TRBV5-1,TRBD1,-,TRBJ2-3,CASSLVGQGKDTQYF,TGCGCCAGCAGCTTGGTGGGACAGGGTAAAGATACGCAGTATTTT
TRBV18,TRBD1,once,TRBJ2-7,CASSGDRTGLPSRYEQYF,TGTGCCAGCTCAGGAGACAGGACAGGGCTCCCCTCCCGCTACGAGCAGTACTTC
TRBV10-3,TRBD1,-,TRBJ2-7,CAISDGTGRFYEQYF,TGTGCCATCAGTGACGGGACAGGGAGGTTCTACGAGCAGTACTTC
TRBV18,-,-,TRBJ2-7,CASSPPDSYEQYF,TGTGCCAGCTCACCACCGGACAGCTACGAGCAGTACTTC
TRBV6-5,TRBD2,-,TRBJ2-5,CASSDGLAGGETQYF,TGTGCCAGCAGCGACGGACTAGCGGGGGGAGAGACCCAGTACTTC
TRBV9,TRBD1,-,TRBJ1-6,CASSVRDSNSPLHF,TGTGCCAGCAGCGTAAGGGACAGCAATTCACCCCTCCACTTT
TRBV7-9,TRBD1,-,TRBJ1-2,CASSGPDRGGYTF,TGTGCCAGCAGCGGCCCCGACAGGGGTGGCTACACCTTC
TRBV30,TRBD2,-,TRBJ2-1,CAWTISGGVPYNEQFF,TGTGCCTGGACCATTAGCGGGGGGGTTCCCTACAATGAGCAGTTCTTC
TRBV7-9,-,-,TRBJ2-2,CASSQDSGGGELFF,TGTGCCAGCAGCCAAGACAGTGGCGGTGGGGAGCTGTTTTTT
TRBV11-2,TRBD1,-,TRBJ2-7,CASSTGQRSYYEQYF,TGTGCCAGCAGCACGGGACAGCGATCCTACTACGAGCAGTACTTC
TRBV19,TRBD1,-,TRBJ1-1,CARRDRVSGTEAFF,TGTGCCCGGCGGGACAGGGTCTCTGGCACTGAAGCTTTCTTT
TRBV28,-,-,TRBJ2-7,CASRFTARLSEQYF,TGTGCCAGCAGGTTCACAGCTCGTCTCTCCGAGCAGTACTTC
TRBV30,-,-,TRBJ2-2,CAWSNLGAANTGELFF,TGTGCCTGGAGTAATTTAGGGGCCGCGAACACCGGGGAGCTGTTTTTT
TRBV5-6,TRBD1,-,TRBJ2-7,CASSFGTGLREQYF,TGTGCCAGCAGCTTTGGGACAGGCTTACGCGAGCAGTACTTC
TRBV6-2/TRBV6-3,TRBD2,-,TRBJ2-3,CASSYGTSDTDTQYF,TGTGCCAGCAGTTATGGGACTAGCGACACAGATACGCAGTATTTT
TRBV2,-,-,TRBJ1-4,CASSASREGEKLFF,TGTGCCAGCAGCGCCTCCAGGGAGGGCGAAAAACTGTTTTTT
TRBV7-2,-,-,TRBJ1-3,CASSLGRTRATGNTIYF,TGTGCCAGCAGTTTAGGCCGCACCAGGGCCACTGGAAACACCATATATTTT